One sample yielded the 28 T cell receptor beta chains listed below, sequenced in a study of blood T cell repertoires in COVID-19. Profiled with immunoSEQ multiplex PCR; TCRdb holds only in-frame clones, not every one. The data contain about 300,000 clones, roughly 90% of them seen just once; the ten biggest clones take up 2.5% to 3.5%. Input material: PBMCs or T cells enriched from blood (not recorded which). These receptors all stem from a woman in her forties or fifties who had been exposed to COVID-19.

The rearrangement joins TRBV5-1 to TRBJ1-6; a possible D gene is TRBD1 (5 bases). CDR1 and CDR2 (germline): SGHRS, YFSETQ. This CDR3 has 14 amino acids. V shed 4 bases and J shed 7 bases, with 12 bases lying between them. CDR3 sequence reads: CASSPREGNSPLHF. The CDR3 nucleotides are TGCGCCAGCAGCCCGAGGGAGGGGAATTCACCCCTCCACTTT.

The chain couples TRBV6-5 to TRBJ1-5; 7 bases fit TRBD1. CDR1 MNHEY and CDR2 SVGAGI come from the germline V gene. V lost 4 bases and J lost 15; bases outside the gene matches: 9. The CDR3 is 12 residues long. The CDR3 sequence: CASSLTDRAPHF. In DNA form, the CDR3 reads TGTGCCAGCAGTTTAACCGACAGGGCTCCGCATTTT.

This clone was found once. The chain joins TRBV27 to TRBJ2-5, with D perhaps TRBD1 (6 bases). The germline V gene encodes CDR1 MNHEY and CDR2 SMNVEV (reference sequence). This CDR3 has 14 amino acids. V shed 6 bases and J shed 5 bases, with 16 bases lying between them. This CDR3 is CASSQTGTRETQYF. The DNA of the CDR3 is TGTGCCAGCAGCCAAACAGGGACCCGGGAGACCCAGTACTTC.

The V and J genes are TRBV6-1 and TRBJ2-3; maybe TRBD2 (6 bases). V gave up 3 bases and J gave up 0 bases, with 13 bases separating them. CDR1 MNHNS and CDR2 SASEGT come from the germline V gene. The CDR3 sequence is 16 residues long. CDR3 sequence (DNA): TGTGCCAGCAGTGAGGGTGTCGGGGGTAGCACAGATACGCAGTATTTT. This sequence encodes CASSEGVGGSTDTQYF.

The chain uses TRBV7-2 and TRBJ2-5; 8 bases are a match to TRBD2. From germline, CDR1 is SGHTA and CDR2 FQGNSA. Germline trimming cut 1 base from V and 4 bases from J; bases unmatched to any gene: 5. The CDR3 is 15 residues long. CDR3 sequence reads: CASSLDLTSAETQYF. DNA of the CDR3: TGTGCCAGCAGCTTAGATTTGACTAGCGCAGAGACCCAGTACTTC.

This clone occurred once. The chain has TRBV27 and TRBJ2-7, with D uncertain. V lost 1 base and J lost 2, with 12 bases in between. Germline V gene data show CDR1 as MNHEY and CDR2 as SMNVEV (reference sequence). The CDR3 is 15 amino acids. CDR3 residues: CASSLLAGLTYEQYF. The CDR3 region has the DNA TGTGCCAGCAGTTTATTGGCAGGTCTTACCTACGAGCAGTACTTC.

This chain joins TRBV11-2 and TRBJ2-7; 8 nucleotides align to TRBD1. The J segment lost 1 base and the V segment lost 5 bases, leaving 1 base of the junction unmatched. Germline V gene sequence: CDR1 SGHAT, CDR2 FQNNGV. This CDR3 spans 13 amino acids. Here the CDR3 DNA reads TGTGCCAGCAGCGACAGGGGATCCTACGAGCAGTACTTC. It specifies CASSDRGSYEQYF.

V usage is TRBV18 and J usage is TRBJ2-5; 9 bases map to TRBD1. Trimming took 5 bases from V and 3 from J; bases not matched to a gene: 7. This CDR3 region has 15 residues. Germline loops: CDR1 KGHSH, CDR2 LQKENI. CDR3 DNA: TGTGCCAGCTCAGCCTGGGACAGGGTAAAAGAGACCCAGTACTTC. Its translation is CASSAWDRVKETQYF.

V is TRBV11-2 and J is TRBJ2-1, with 10 bases that match TRBD2. This CDR3 spans 16 amino acids. V lost 5 bases and J lost 4; bases outside the gene matches: 8. Germline V gene lookup returns CDR1 SGHAT and CDR2 FQNNGV. The CDR3 nucleotides read TGTGCCAGCAGCATTAGCGGGGGGTCGGTATACAATGAGCAGTTCTTC. Its protein is CASSISGGSVYNEQFF.

The chain is built from TRBV28 and TRBJ1-2; D call uncertain. The CDR3 totals 12 residues. The germline gives CDR1 MDHEN, CDR2 SYDVKM. V was clipped by 3 bases and J by 8 bases, with 10 bases between them. The CDR3 bases are TGTGCCAGCAGTTTGGCGGCTGTGGGCTACACCTTC. Its protein product is CASSLAAVGYTF.

The CDR3 coding sequence is TGTGCTAGTGGAGCGGGGGGCACAGATACGCAGTATTTT. Translated, it gives CASGAGGTDTQYF. The chain carries TRBV12-5 and TRBJ2-3; 8 nucleotides agree with TRBD2. CDR1 and CDR2 from the germline V gene are LGHNT and FRNRAP. CDR3 length: 13 residues. V lost 6 bases to trimming and J lost 1 base; unmatched junction nucleotides: 0.

The sample holds a few counts of this clone. The gene calls are TRBV2 and TRBJ2-2; tentatively, D is TRBD1 (6 bases). The germline CDR1 and CDR2 sequences are SNHLY and FYNNEI. This CDR3 contains 14 residues. V was trimmed by 4 bases and J by 6 bases, leaving 12 bases between them. As DNA, the CDR3 is TGTGCCAGCAGTGGGGGGCTTCCGGCCGGGGAGCTGTTTTTT. Translation gives CASSGGLPAGELFF.

CDR3 residues: CASSLDRVIGYTF. DNA of the CDR3: TGCGCCAGCAGCCTCGACAGGGTGATTGGCTACACCTTC. The chain employs TRBV4-1 and TRBJ1-2, with 7 bases matching TRBD1. Germline CDR1 reads MGHRA; CDR2 reads YSYEKL. The CDR3 has 13 amino acids. The J segment lost 7 bases and the V segment lost 4 bases, leaving 6 bases of the junction unmatched.

V is TRBV19 and J is TRBJ2-7; tentatively, D is TRBD2 (5 bases). V was trimmed by 3 bases and J by 0 bases, leaving 9 bases between them. The germline CDR1 and CDR2 sequences are LNHDA and SQIVND (reference sequence). There are 14 residues in the CDR3. The CDR3 coding sequence is TGTGCCAGTAGTATCGATGGAGGCTCCTACGAGCAGTACTTC. As protein: CASSIDGGSYEQYF. Combining the CDR3 with reference TRBV19 and TRBJ2-7 gives the whole variable domain DGGITQSPKYLFRKEGQNVTLSCEQNLNHDAMYWYRQDPGQGLRLIYYSQIVNDFQKGDIAEGYSVSREKKESFPLTVTSAQKNPTAFYLCASSIDGGSYEQYFGPGTRLTVT.

This chain uses TRBV4-1 with TRBJ2-5; D unresolved. The CDR3 spans 13 residues. The germline V and J ends were trimmed by 0 bases and 4 bases, with 6 bases remaining between them. Per germline, CDR1 MGHRA and CDR2 YSYEKL. In DNA, the CDR3 is TGCGCCAGCAGCCAAGAAATCCGAGAGACCCAGTACTTC. This translates into CASSQEIRETQYF.

The chain is built from TRBV7-8 and TRBJ1-6; D uncertain. Looked up from germline, CDR1 is SGHVS and CDR2 is FQNEAQ. The V end was cut by 5 bases, the J end by 9 bases, with 11 bases between. The length of the CDR3 is 13 residues. The CDR3 DNA is TGTGCCAGCAGCCGCGGGTCGGGTTCACCCCTCCACTTT. Translated: CASSRGSGSPLHF.

This chain links TRBV15 with TRBJ1-2; TRBD1 matches at 11 bases. CDR1 is LNHNV, CDR2 YYDKDF, per germline (reference sequence). V was pared by 5 bases and J by 5 bases, with 1 base of the junction left unmatched. CDR3 size: 13 residues. The CDR3 loop reads CATSGTGGYGYTF. The CDR3 bases are TGTGCCACCAGCGGGACAGGGGGTTATGGCTACACCTTC.

The chain has TRBV9 and TRBJ1-2, with D possibly being TRBD1 (6 bases). This CDR3 has 13 amino acids. The germline CDR1 and CDR2 sequences are SGDLS and YYNGEE. V was trimmed by 0 bases and J by 3 bases, leaving 6 bases between them. The CDR3 DNA follows: TGTGCCAGCAGCGTAGGACAGGACTATGGCTACACCTTC. This sequence encodes CASSVGQDYGYTF.

The chain is built from TRBV7-2 and TRBJ1-2; 7 bases are shared with TRBD1. This CDR3 is 15 amino acids long. With 5 bases clipped from V and 5 bases from J, the junction kept 11 bases outside the gene matches. The germline gives CDR1 SGHTA, CDR2 FQGNSA. The CDR3 reads CASSPGQAPPYGYTF. The CDR3 bases are TGTGCCAGCAGCCCCGGACAGGCGCCACCGTATGGCTACACCTTC. The full variable domain, in which reference TRBV7-2 and TRBJ1-2 provide the parts outside the CDR3, is GAGVSQSPSNKVTEKGKDVELRCDPISGHTALYWYRQSLGQGLEFLIYFQGNSAPDKSGLPSDRFSAERTGGSVSTLTIQRTQQEDSAVYLCASSPGQAPPYGYTFGSGTRLTVV.

The CDR3 loop reads CASSLDGSRKTF. The CDR3 region has the DNA TGTGCCAGCAGCTTAGACGGGTCCCGCAAGACCTTC. The V call is TRBV7-9, the J call TRBJ1-2; D remains unclear. Germline V lookup: CDR1 SEHNR, CDR2 FQNEAQ (reference sequence). CDR3 length equals 12 residues. V lost 1 base to trimming and J lost 14 bases, with 14 bases between them.

The chain links TRBV4-2 to TRBJ2-1, with 8 bases lining up with TRBD2. Unmatched junction bases numbered 5, after V lost 1 base and J lost 9 bases. The CDR3 totals 14 residues. Germline CDR1 reads LGHNA; CDR2 reads YNFKEQ. In DNA, the CDR3 is TGTGCCAGCAGCCAAGGGGGACTAGTCTTTGAGCAGTTCTTC. Encoded protein: CASSQGGLVFEQFF.

This chain joins TRBV12-2 and TRBJ2-7; the table calls TRBD1, which could not be checked here. TRBV12-2 is termed a pseudogene. The CDR3 covers 16 residues. This CDR3 is CASRLAPVEQGDEQYF. CDR3 nucleotide sequence: TGTGCAAGTCGCTTAGCACCTGTCGAACAGGGGGACGAGCAGTACTTC.

The chain has TRBV30 and TRBJ2-3; 10 bases match TRBD1. V shed 0 bases, J shed 6 bases, and the junction held 9 bases outside the gene matches. Germline CDR1 and CDR2: GTSNPN and SVGIG (reference sequence). This CDR3 has 16 amino acids. The CDR3 here is CAWSVRTGGPYDTQYF. The DNA for the CDR3 is TGTGCCTGGAGTGTTCGGACAGGGGGGCCGTATGATACGCAGTATTTT.

The chain couples TRBV6-5 to TRBJ2-7, with 7 bases fitting TRBD1. The J segment lost 1 base and the V segment lost 6 bases, leaving 6 bases of the junction unmatched. Germline values: CDR1 MNHEY, CDR2 SVGAGI. The CDR3 loop spans 14 amino acids. Written as DNA, the CDR3 is TGTGCCAGCAGCCTGGACAGGTGGTCCTACGAGCAGTACTTC. Translating it yields CASSLDRWSYEQYF.

This sequence joins TRBV4-1 and TRBJ2-1, with TRBD2 as a possible D gene (6 bases). Germline V CDR1 and CDR2: MGHRA, YSYEKL. V was cut by 0 bases and J by 8 bases, with 14 bases left in between. This CDR3 region has 15 residues. The DNA of the CDR3 is TGCGCCAGCAGCCAAGATCGCGGCGGGGAGGATGAGCAGTTCTTC. Its protein is CASSQDRGGEDEQFF.

A remark on this clone: Other nucleotide sequences from this sample produce the same CDR3. The chain carries TRBV19 and TRBJ1-5; 9 bases align to TRBD1. This CDR3 is built from 13 residues. The germline gives CDR1 LNHDA, CDR2 SQIVND (reference sequence). V was pared by 6 bases and J by 4 bases, with 1 base of the junction left unmatched. The chain's CDR3 is CASSGTGNQPQHF. The CDR3 coding sequence is TGTGCCAGTAGCGGGACAGGGAATCAGCCCCAGCATTTT.

This chain links TRBV3-1 (or the pseudogene TRBV3-2) with TRBJ2-3; 10 bases match TRBD2. From germline, CDR1 is LGHDT and CDR2 YNNKEL (reference sequence). The CDR3 is made up of 16 amino acids. V dropped 1 base and J dropped 3; count of bases not matched to a gene: 4. CDR3 residues: CASSQGFSGGTDTQYF. CDR3 in DNA: TGTGCCAGCAGCCAAGGATTTAGCGGGGGGACAGATACGCAGTATTTT.

J is TRBJ1-2 and V is TRBV19, with unresolved D. V was shortened by 3 bases and J by 8 bases, with 13 bases between the two germline ends. The CDR3 is 13 amino acids. Per germline, CDR1 LNHDA and CDR2 SQIVND (reference sequence). CDR3 sequence reads: CASSIGGVEGYTF. The CDR3 bases are TGTGCCAGTAGTATCGGCGGGGTCGAAGGCTACACCTTC.